These 17 T cell receptor beta chains were sequenced from one sample in a study of human T cells and chemical hapten exposure. Time point denoted: patch test 3, about 24 weeks after DPC sensitization. Specified treatment: therapeutic diphenylcyclopropenone sensitization with weekly scalp DPC. Via MiXCR, TCRdb re-called the RACE reads, giving one row per CDR3 protein. This table has 150,000 to 200,000 distinct CDR3 sequences, under 30% appearing once. Specimen: whole blood, collected in connection with sensitization to the hapten diphenylcyclopropenone (DPC). These TCRs come from a woman aged 40 to 50 with alopecia areata. Some clones in this sample may be carry-over from other donors' samples.

This clonotype was seen more than once but under ten times. V is TRBV20-1 and J is TRBJ2-7; a weak D match, TRBD2 (5 bases). The CDR3 length is 12 residues. CDR1 DFQATT and CDR2 SNEGSKA come from the germline V gene (reference sequence). Trimming shortened V by 7 bases and J by 4 bases, and 14 bases separated the two germline ends. CDR3 nucleotides: TGCAGTGGAGGGAGCCTGCTTTACGAGCAGTACTTC. It specifies CSGGSLLYEQYF.

This rearrangement joins TRBV24-1 to TRBJ2-3; 9 bases match TRBD1. Per germline, CDR1 KGHDR and CDR2 SFDVKD. The ends lost 3 bases at V and 1 base at J; junction bases unmatched: 7. The CDR3 has 17 amino acids. As DNA, the CDR3 is TGTGCCACCAGTGATGAGGGCCGGACAGGGGGCACAGATACGCAGTATTTT. Encoded protein: CATSDEGRTGGTDTQYF.

This clonotype was detected only a few times. The chain joins TRBV5-6 to TRBJ2-7; possibly TRBD1 or TRBD2 for D (5 bases each). The V end was cut by 4 bases, the J end by 4 bases, with 12 bases between. The CDR3 has 13 amino acids. Germline V gene sequence: CDR1 SGHDT, CDR2 YYEEEE. The CDR3 region is CASSRDGRYEQYF. The CDR3 DNA reads as TGTGCCAGCAGCCGGGACGGAAGATACGAGCAGTACTTC.

This clonotype was seen a handful of times. The chain recombines TRBV20-1 with TRBJ2-7, with 7 bases that match TRBD2. The junction had 7 bases not matched to a gene; V was cut back by 2 bases and J by 3 bases. This CDR3 is 14 amino acids long. Germline CDR1 reads DFQATT; CDR2 reads SNEGSKA (reference sequence). The DNA of the CDR3 is TGCAGTGCTAGAATAGCGGGCCATAACTACGAGCAGTACTTC. Translated, it gives CSARIAGHNYEQYF.

The chain carries TRBV6-1 and TRBJ2-7; 7 positions agree with TRBD1. Germline trimming cut 4 bases from V and 7 bases from J; bases unmatched to any gene: 10. The CDR3 totals 14 residues. CDR1 is MNHNS and CDR2 is SASEGT in the germline V gene. The CDR3 sequence is CASSVGSRGREQYF. The CDR3 bases are TGTGCCAGCAGTGTCGGGTCGAGGGGGCGAGAGCAGTACTTC.

The chain recombines TRBV5-1 with TRBJ2-7; no clear D. Germline values: CDR1 SGHRS, CDR2 YFSETQ. Trimming took 0 bases from V and 0 from J, leaving 7 bases between them. The CDR3 extends over 14 amino acids. This CDR3 is CASSLGAGSYEQYF. The DNA for the CDR3 is TGCGCCAGCAGCTTGGGTGCCGGCTCCTACGAGCAGTACTTC.

This clonotype occurred a few times. The chain recombines TRBV28 with TRBJ1-2, with D maybe TRBD1 (5 bases). Trimming stripped 5 bases from V and 4 bases from J, with 14 bases between. CDR3 length: 14 amino acids. The V gene's germline CDR1 is MDHEN and CDR2 SYDVKM. CDR3 sequence (DNA): TGTGCCAGCAGTCCCAGTCAGGGAACCTATGGCTACACCTTC. This sequence encodes CASSPSQGTYGYTF.

The chain recombines TRBV11-2 with TRBJ2-1; 11 bases align to TRBD2. Germline CDR1 is SGHAT and CDR2 is FQNNGV. V lost 6 bases, J lost 6 bases, and 7 bases stayed unmatched. CDR3 size: 15 residues. The CDR3 sequence: CASSLSTSGINEQFF. The CDR3 bases are TGTGCCAGCAGTCTATCGACTAGCGGGATCAATGAGCAGTTCTTC. The full variable domain, in which reference TRBV11-2 and TRBJ2-1 provide the parts outside the CDR3, is EAGVAQSPRYKIIEKRQSVAFWCNPISGHATLYWYQQILGQGPKLLIQFQNNGVVDDSQLPKDRFSAERLKGVDSTLKIQPAKLEDSAVYLCASSLSTSGINEQFFGPGTRLTVL.

The chain recombines TRBV5-1 with TRBJ2-7; 7 nucleotides match TRBD1. The CDR3 length is 16 residues. The V gene end was trimmed by 0 bases and the J gene end by 7 bases; junction bases not matched to a gene: 13. From germline, CDR1 is SGHRS and CDR2 YFSETQ. CDR3 amino acids: CASSLGALRGLQEQYF. Here the CDR3 DNA reads TGCGCCAGCAGCTTGGGGGCGCTTAGGGGGCTCCAGGAGCAGTACTTC.

The chain has TRBV5-1 and TRBJ2-3; TRBD1 agrees at 8 bases. V was pared by 0 bases and J by 4 bases, with 10 bases of the junction left unmatched. From germline, CDR1 is SGHRS and CDR2 YFSETQ. CDR3 length equals 17 residues. The CDR3 loop reads CASSLAAAGGYSDTQYF. CDR3 sequence (DNA): TGCGCCAGCAGCTTGGCCGCGGCAGGGGGCTATTCAGATACGCAGTATTTT.

The J gene is TRBJ2-3, the V gene TRBV18, with D possibly TRBD2 on 6 matching bases. CDR1 and CDR2 (germline): KGHSH, LQKENI. The CDR3 has 16 amino acids. V was clipped by 2 bases and J by 4 bases, with 16 bases between them. In DNA, the CDR3 is TGTGCCAGCTCACCAAAGGATCAAGGGAGGCCAGATACGCAGTATTTT. Translation gives CASSPKDQGRPDTQYF.

V and J are TRBV9 and TRBJ2-1; unclear D gene. The CDR3 sequence is 14 residues long. CDR1 and CDR2 (germline): SGDLS, YYNGEE. Deletions cut 4 bases from V and 6 bases from J, with 14 bases between. CDR3 DNA: TGTGCCAGCAGCCCCATGGACCAGAGCAATGAGCAGTTCTTC. Residues: CASSPMDQSNEQFF.

This clonotype was seen many times. This chain links TRBV30 with TRBJ2-1; 8 bases align to TRBD2. The germline gives CDR1 GTSNPN, CDR2 SVGIG (reference sequence). This CDR3 has 13 residues. V trimming: 3 bases; J trimming: 7 bases; junction bases outside the gene matches: 5. Here the CDR3 DNA reads TGTGCCTGGAGGGGCGGGAGGAGGAATGAGCAGTTCTTC. It codes for CAWRGGRRNEQFF.

This clonotype was counted many times. This CDR3 is CSVEWTSEATDTQYF. CDR3 DNA: TGCAGCGTTGAATGGACTAGCGAGGCCACAGATACGCAGTATTTT. V is TRBV29-1 and J is TRBJ2-3, with 9 positions matching TRBD2. Germline V gene sequence: CDR1 SQVTM, CDR2 ANQGSEA. The CDR3 is 15 amino acids. J lost 2 bases, V lost 2 bases, and 5 bases had no gene match.

The chain combines TRBV6-5 with TRBJ2-3, with D perhaps matching TRBD2 (6 bases). V lost 5 bases and J lost 7, with 16 bases in between. This CDR3 is 14 amino acids long. Germline V gives CDR1 MNHEY, CDR2 SVGAGI. The DNA of the CDR3 is TGTGCCAGCAGTGCGCGGGACTCTGGGAATACGCAGTATTTT. This gives the protein CASSARDSGNTQYF.

This chain joins TRBV3-1 and TRBJ2-5; weak D call: TRBD2 (6 bases). The germline V gene encodes CDR1 LGHDT and CDR2 YNNKEL (reference sequence). The CDR3 length is 15 residues. V was shortened by 2 bases and J by 5 bases, with 15 bases between the two germline ends. CDR3 region: CASSQIVDRGETQYF. CDR3 DNA: TGTGCCAGCAGCCAAATCGTGGACCGGGGGGAGACCCAGTACTTC.

This clonotype was recorded a few times. V usage is TRBV5-1 and J usage is TRBJ1-1; 9 nucleotides line up with TRBD1. V gave up 4 bases and J gave up 4 bases; unmatched junction bases: 5. This CDR3 has 14 residues. In germline, CDR1 is SGHRS, CDR2 YFSETQ. CDR3 sequence: CASSMGQGLTEAFF. CDR3 DNA: TGCGCCAGCAGCATGGGACAGGGACTCACTGAAGCTTTCTTT.